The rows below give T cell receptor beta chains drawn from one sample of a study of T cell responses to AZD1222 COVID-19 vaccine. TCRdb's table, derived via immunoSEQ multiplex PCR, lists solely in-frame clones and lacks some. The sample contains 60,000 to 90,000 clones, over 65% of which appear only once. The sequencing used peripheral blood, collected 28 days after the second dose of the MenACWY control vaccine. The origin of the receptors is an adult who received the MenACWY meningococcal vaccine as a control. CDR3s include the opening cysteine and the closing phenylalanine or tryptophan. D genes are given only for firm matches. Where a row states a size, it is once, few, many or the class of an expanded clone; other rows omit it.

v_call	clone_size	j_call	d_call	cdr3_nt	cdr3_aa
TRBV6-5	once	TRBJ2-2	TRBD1	TGTGCCAGCAGTTTTTCAGGGGGGAACACCGGGGAGCTGTTTTTT	CASSFSGGNTGELFF
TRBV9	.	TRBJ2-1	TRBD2	TGTGCCAGCAGCGCCACCGGGACTAGCGGAGTGAACAATGAGCAGTTCTTC	CASSATGTSGVNNEQFF
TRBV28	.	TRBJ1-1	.	TGTGCCAGCAGTTTTGGGAGCTACACTGAAGCTTTCTTT	CASSFGSYTEAFF
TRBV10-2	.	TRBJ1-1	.	TGCGCCAGCAGCGTGCGGACGGATACGATGGAAGGAGGCACTGAAGCTTTCTTT	CASSVRTDTMEGGTEAFF
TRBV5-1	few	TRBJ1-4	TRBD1	TGCGCCAGCAGCTTGGATGTAGGGACAGGTGAAAAACTGTTTTTT	CASSLDVGTGEKLFF
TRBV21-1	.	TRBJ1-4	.	TGTGCCAGCAGCACCCCGTATCCCCTTTGGGTGTGGGCTAATGAAAAACTGTTTTTT	CASSTPYPLWVWANEKLFF
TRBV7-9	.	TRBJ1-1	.	TGTGCCAGCAGCCGGGGGGTGGGCACTGAAGCTTTCTTT	CASSRGVGTEAFF
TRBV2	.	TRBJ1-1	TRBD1	TGTGCCAGCAGTGAGGAGGCGGCAGGGGGGAGAAGGGACACTGAAGCTTTCTTT	CASSEEAAGGRRDTEAFF
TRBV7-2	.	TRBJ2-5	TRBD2	TGTGCCAGCAGCTTAGTGGGGACTAGCGGGGGAGGCCATCAAGAGACCCAGTACTTC	CASSLVGTSGGGHQETQYF
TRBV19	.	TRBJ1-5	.	TGTGCCAGTAGTATAGATTTCCCCATAGATCAGCCCCAGCATTTT	CASSIDFPIDQPQHF
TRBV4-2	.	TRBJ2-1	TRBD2	TGTGCCAGCAGCCAGACGACTAGCCACAATGAGCAGTTCTTC	CASSQTTSHNEQFF
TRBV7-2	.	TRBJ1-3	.	TGTGCCAGCAGCACCCGGACGTACTCCTCTGGAAACACCATATATTTT	CASSTRTYSSGNTIYF
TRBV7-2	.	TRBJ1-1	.	TGTGCCAGCAGCTTTGGGAGAGCGAACACTGAAGCTTTCTTT	CASSFGRANTEAFF
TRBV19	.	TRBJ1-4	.	TGTGCCAGTAGTGATGGTGTAACTAATGAAAAACTGTTTTTT	CASSDGVTNEKLFF
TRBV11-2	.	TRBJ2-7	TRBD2	TGTGCCAGCAGACGGAGTCTAGCGGGAGACGAGCAGTACTTC	CASRRSLAGDEQYF
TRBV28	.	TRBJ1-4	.	TGTGCCACCCAAACCCCCGGGGGGGGATATGAAAAACTGTTTTTT	CATQTPGGGYEKLFF
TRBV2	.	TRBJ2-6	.	TGTGCCAGCAGTGAATCCAGGGACGATACGTCTGGGGCCAACGTCCTGACTTTC	CASSESRDDTSGANVLTF
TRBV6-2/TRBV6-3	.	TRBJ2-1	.	TGTGCCAGCAGCCAACTCGGGGTATCCTACAATGAGCAGTTCTTC	CASSQLGVSYNEQFF
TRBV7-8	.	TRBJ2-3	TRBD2	TGTGCCAGCAGCCCTCTAGCGGGAACCAGCACAGATACGCAGTATTTT	CASSPLAGTSTDTQYF
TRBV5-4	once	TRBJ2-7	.	TGTGCCAGCAGCTTGGACAGGGCCTACGAGCAGTACTTC	CASSLDRAYEQYF
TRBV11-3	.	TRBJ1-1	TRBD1	TGTGCCAGCAGCTTCCAGACAGGGTTTAGAATGAACACTGAAGCTTTCTTT	CASSFQTGFRMNTEAFF
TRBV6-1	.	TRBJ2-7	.	TGTGCCAGCAGTGAAGTCGGGGTGGGGTACGAGCAGTACTTC	CASSEVGVGYEQYF
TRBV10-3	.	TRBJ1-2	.	TGTGCCATCAGTGGAAACAGAACTATCTATGGCTACACCTTC	CAISGNRTIYGYTF
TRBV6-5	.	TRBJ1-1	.	TGTGCCAGCCGACCGGGCGGGGGAGGGAACACTGAAGCTTTCTTT	CASRPGGGGNTEAFF
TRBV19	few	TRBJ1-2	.	TGTGCCAGTAGTTGCCACTTGGGGGGGTGCTTC	CASSCHLGGCF
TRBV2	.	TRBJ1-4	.	TGTGCCAGCGATGGGGTCGCGGGCGATGAAAAACTGTTTTTT	CASDGVAGDEKLFF
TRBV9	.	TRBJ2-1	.	TGTGCCAGCAGCGCCCGTCCCATGGGGTTATGGAATGAGCAGTTCTTC	CASSARPMGLWNEQFF
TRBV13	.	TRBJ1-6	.	TGTGCCAGCAGCTTAGGAGGTTCACCCCTCCACTTT	CASSLGGSPLHF
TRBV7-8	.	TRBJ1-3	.	TGTGCCAGCGGGGAAGCGGGCAGCTATACTGGAAACACCATATATTTT	CASGEAGSYTGNTIYF
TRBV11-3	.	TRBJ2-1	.	TGTGCCAGCAGCTTAGACGGGAGTGAGTACAATGAGCAGTTCTTC	CASSLDGSEYNEQFF
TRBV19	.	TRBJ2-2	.	TGTGCCAGTAGCTATGGACCGAGTACCGGGGAGCTGTTTTTT	CASSYGPSTGELFF